The 20 T cell receptor beta chains in this list originate from one sample, sequenced in a study of CD8+ T cells in alopecia areata (dated by TCRdb to between 2017 and 2018). The protocol used for the library was the immunoSEQ multiplex PCR assay. To provide template for TCR sequencing, every sample had RNA extracted and reverse transcribed into cDNA. What TCRdb holds here is the immuneACCESS table cut down to in-frame rearrangements. Part of the clones is not present; checked against another copy, under half of the missing clones reflect an unresolved V gene, and the others are unexplained. The sample yields roughly 20,000 clones; 60% to 80% were counted once. 6% to 7% of the sample lies in the top ten. In light of the paper, this sample's time point label describes: baseline before oral tofacitinib. From alopecia areata patients, peripheral blood was collected along with lesional scalp punch biopsies.

Specimen: skin, collected at week 0. The receptors were gathered from a human donor with alopecia areata.

There are a few counts of this clone. The rearrangement uses TRBV6-5 and TRBJ2-1; 8 bases map to TRBD2. Trimming at V came to 0 bases and at J to 3 bases, leaving 4 bases not matched to a gene. The V gene's germline CDR1 is MNHEY and CDR2 SVGAGI. This CDR3 region has 16 residues. CDR3 nucleotide sequence: TGTGCCAGCAGTTACTCTCCCAGCGGGGGCTACAATGAGCAGTTCTTC. It translates to CASSYSPSGGYNEQFF.

Regarding this clone: Possible read error: a much larger clone is one base away. This chain uses TRBV6-5 with TRBJ2-5; a possible D gene is TRBD1 (5 bases). This CDR3 has 14 amino acids. The germline V gene encodes CDR1 MNHEY and CDR2 SVGAGI. V was shortened by 5 bases and J by 11 bases, with 21 bases between the two germline ends. This chain's CDR3 is CASSPAGAAVGQYF. The CDR3 bases are TGTGCCAGCAGTCCCGCTGGGGCCGCCGTCGGGCAGTACTTC.

This rearrangement joins TRBV29-1 to TRBJ2-5, with D unresolved. The CDR3 loop spans 21 amino acids. Germline V gene sequence: CDR1 SQVTM, CDR2 ANQGSEA. The germline V and J ends were trimmed by 1 base and 3 bases, with 33 bases remaining between them. This CDR3 is CSVEVPRLLRSNPGEKETQYF. Here the CDR3 DNA reads TGCAGCGTTGAAGTTCCCCGACTCTTACGTTCCAACCCCGGAGAAAAAGAGACCCAGTACTTC.

The chain has TRBV5-4 and TRBJ2-2; the match to TRBD1 covers 7 bases. The CDR3 is 17 residues long. With 4 bases clipped from V and 0 bases from J, the junction kept 9 bases outside the gene matches. CDR1 and CDR2 from the germline V gene are SGHNT and YYREEE (reference sequence). CDR3 protein: CASSQLKGGANTGELFF. CDR3 bases: TGTGCCAGCAGCCAACTGAAAGGGGGCGCGAACACCGGGGAGCTGTTTTTT.

This clone was picked up a small number of times. The chain uses TRBV7-2 and TRBJ1-2; D may be TRBD1 (5 bases). The CDR3 runs to 15 residues. With 1 base removed from V and 2 bases from J, the gap between germline ends came to 11 bases. The germline gives CDR1 SGHTA, CDR2 FQGNSA. The CDR3 DNA is TGTGCCAGCAGCTTAGGCTTCGGGACGAACTATGGCTACACCTTC. Its translation is CASSLGFGTNYGYTF.

This clone has more than one count but fewer than ten. The chain carries TRBV7-2 and TRBJ2-5; 8 nucleotides align to TRBD1. This CDR3 has 15 residues. J gave up 2 bases and V 5 bases, and 7 bases lay outside the gene matches. Germline CDR1 SGHTA, CDR2 FQGNSA. The chain's CDR3 is CASSRFGQGQETQYF. As DNA, the CDR3 is TGTGCCAGCAGCCGTTTCGGACAGGGACAAGAGACCCAGTACTTC.

This rearrangement joins TRBV7-9 to TRBJ1-2; D gene ambiguous. The V gene's germline CDR1 is SEHNR and CDR2 FQNEAQ (reference sequence). The CDR3 runs 11 residues. V was trimmed by 3 bases and J by 6 bases, leaving 5 bases between them. CDR3 nucleotides: TGTGCCAGCAGCTTTGAGGATGGCTACACCTTC. Its protein is CASSFEDGYTF. The full variable domain, in which reference TRBV7-9 and TRBJ1-2 provide the parts outside the CDR3, is DTGVSQNPRHKITKRGQNVTFRCDPISEHNRLYWYRQTLGQGPEFLTYFQNEAQLEKSRLLSDRFSAERPKGSFSTLEIQRTEQGDSAMYLCASSFEDGYTFGSGTRLTVV.

The chain has TRBV4-2 and TRBJ2-5; the match to TRBD2 covers 7 bases. J lost 2 bases, V lost 1 base, and 10 bases had no gene match. The CDR3 is 17 amino acids. Germline-derived CDR1 and CDR2 are LGHNA and YNFKEQ. Written as DNA, the CDR3 is TGTGCCAGCAGCCAAGTGATGCGGGGGAGGCGGCAAGAGACCCAGTACTTC. Translating gives CASSQVMRGRRQETQYF.

On this clone itself: At one end the junction does not follow the germline gene, possibly because of a read error. This rearrangement joins TRBV7-7 to TRBJ1-3; D call uncertain. CDR3 length: 15 residues. Germline V lookup: CDR1 SSHAT, CDR2 FNYEAQ (reference sequence). The CDR3 sequence: CASSRSPGAGNTIYF. CDR3 sequence (DNA): TGTGCTAGCAGCCGTTCCCCCGGGGCTGGAAACACCATATATTTT.

The CDR3 coding sequence is TGCGCCAGCAGTCAGACGGGAGATACGCAGTATTTT. Translation: CASSQTGDTQYF. The rearrangement links TRBV23-1 to TRBJ2-3; no clear D. TRBV23-1 is placed among ORFs of uncertain function. V lost 3 bases and J lost 5, with 6 bases in between. The CDR3 runs to 12 residues.

The V gene is TRBV5-1, the J gene TRBJ2-1; 8 bases are a match to TRBD2. The CDR3 is made up of 15 amino acids. Trimming at V came to 6 bases and at J to 7 bases, leaving 12 bases not matched to a gene. Germline V gives CDR1 SGHRS, CDR2 YFSETQ. CDR3 DNA: TGCGCCAGCACCCCGGGGGGGGGTGTCGTTAATGAGCAGTTCTTC. Residues: CASTPGGGVVNEQFF.

This clone has just a few counts. The CDR3 loop reads CASSLGQGKEQYF. CDR3 in DNA: TGTGCCAGCAGCTTAGGGCAGGGTAAGGAGCAGTACTTC. The chain uses TRBV7-6 and TRBJ2-7; a possible D gene is TRBD1 (5 bases). V was shortened by 1 base and J by 7 bases, with 11 bases between the two germline ends. The CDR3 is made up of 13 amino acids. The germline CDR1 and CDR2 sequences are SGHVS and FNYEAQ.

The chain couples TRBV6-5 to TRBJ2-5; TRBD1 matches at 7 bases. The CDR3 sequence is 15 residues long. Germline-derived CDR1 and CDR2 are MNHEY and SVGAGI. V lost 4 bases and J lost 4; bases outside the gene matches: 9. DNA of the CDR3: TGTGCCAGCAGTTCCGATAGAAGGGGGCGAGAGACCCAGTACTTC. This gives the protein CASSSDRRGRETQYF.

This clone showed up just once. The chain recombines TRBV4-2 with TRBJ2-5; 9 bases agree with TRBD2. With V trimmed by 5 bases and J by 2 bases, 6 bases remained unmatched. CDR3 length: 15 residues. The germline CDR1 and CDR2 sequences are LGHNA and YNFKEQ. The CDR3 DNA is TGTGCCAGCAGCTTACTAGCGGGCCTTCAAGAGACCCAGTACTTC. Translated, it gives CASSLLAGLQETQYF.

This clone was seen a single time. The rearrangement joins TRBV6-1 to TRBJ1-1; 10 bases fit TRBD1. The J segment lost 4 bases and the V segment lost 5 bases, leaving 7 bases of the junction unmatched. Looked up from germline, CDR1 is MNHNS and CDR2 is SASEGT. This CDR3 comprises 15 residues. The DNA for the CDR3 is TGTGCCAGCAGTATTCACGACAGGGGGCCCACTGAAGCTTTCTTT. Translating gives CASSIHDRGPTEAFF.

This clone was found once. The chain links TRBV10-3 to TRBJ2-1, with a tentative D call TRBD2 (7 bases). The CDR3 is made up of 13 amino acids. CDR1 and CDR2 from the germline V gene are ENHRY and SYGVKD. The germline V and J ends were trimmed by 6 bases and 4 bases, with 10 bases remaining between them. The CDR3: CAIRRGLYNEQFF. The CDR3 bases are TGTGCCATCAGGCGGGGGCTTTACAATGAGCAGTTCTTC.

This clone was counted between two and nine times. One end of the junction is discordant with germline, which a read error may explain. This rearrangement joins TRBV7-7 to TRBJ1-2; 7 bases are shared with TRBD1. Germline loops: CDR1 SSHAT, CDR2 FNYEAQ (reference sequence). CDR3 size: 14 residues. This CDR3 reads CASSQDHRGYGYTF. The CDR3 DNA follows: TGCGCCAGCAGCCAAGATCACAGGGGCTATGGCTACACCTTC.

CDR3 region: CASSLARTGSYGYTF. In nucleotides, the CDR3 is TGTGCCAGCAGCTTGGCCCGGACAGGGAGCTATGGCTACACCTTC. The chain combines TRBV5-6 with TRBJ1-2; 8 nucleotides line up with TRBD1. Germline CDR1 SGHDT, CDR2 YYEEEE. This CDR3 has 15 residues. V lost 0 bases and J lost 4; bases outside the gene matches: 5.

The V gene is TRBV4-3, the J gene TRBJ2-3; D uncertain. The V gene lost 2 bases and the J gene lost 2 bases, with 17 bases spanning the gap. Germline CDR1 and CDR2: LGHNA and YSLEER. The CDR3 extends over 17 amino acids. CDR3 loop: CASSQWAEIGNTDTQYF. The CDR3, as DNA: TGCGCCAGCAGCCAATGGGCGGAGATAGGGAACACAGATACGCAGTATTTT.

As regards this clone: The identical CDR3 is also encoded by other nucleotide sequences in the sample. The CDR3 sequence: CASSQSLAGAYNEQFF. The CDR3 DNA reads as TGTGCCAGCAGCCAATCTCTGGCGGGGGCGTACAATGAGCAGTTCTTC. This chain uses TRBV16 with TRBJ2-1; a possible D gene is TRBD2 (7 bases). CDR3 length equals 16 residues. V shed 0 bases and J shed 4 bases, with 13 bases lying between them. Germline CDR1 reads KGHSY; CDR2 reads FQNENV. The full variable domain, in which reference TRBV16 and TRBJ2-1 provide the parts outside the CDR3, is GEEVAQTPKHLVRGEGQKAKLYCAPIKGHSYVFWYQQVLKNEFKFLISFQNENVFDETGMPKERFSAKCLPNSPCSLEIQATKLEDSAVYFCASSQSLAGAYNEQFFGPGTRLTVL.